A selection of T cell receptor beta chains follows, all from one sample in a study of T cell responses to AZD1222 COVID-19 vaccine. The assay was immunoSEQ multiplex PCR, and TCRdb's table has in-frame clones only and misses some. The sample has about 140,000 clones; roughly 92% are singletons. Sequenced here: peripheral blood, sampled 28 days after the second AZD1222 dose. These receptors were collected from an adult who received the AZD1222 COVID-19 vaccine. CDR3s include the opening cysteine and the closing phenylalanine or tryptophan. The D gene is left open where the match is weak. Only some rows state a clone size, as once, few, many or a class for expanded clones.

TRBD1	TRBJ2-7	14	TRBV7-8	.	CASSIRTGPYEQYF	TGTGCCAGCAGCATAAGGACAGGGCCCTACGAGCAGTACTTC
TRBD1	TRBJ1-5	15	TRBV19	.	CASSLTGVGNQPQHF	TGTGCCAGTAGCCTGACAGGGGTTGGCAATCAGCCCCAGCATTTT
TRBD1	TRBJ1-1	13	TRBV12-3/TRBV12-4	.	CASRQGPKGAAFF	TGTGCCAGCAGACAGGGGCCGAAGGGGGCAGCTTTCTTT
TRBD1	TRBJ1-5	16	TRBV27	.	CASSYRGGISNQPQHF	TGTGCCAGCAGTTACCGAGGGGGCATAAGCAATCAGCCCCAGCATTTT
.	TRBJ1-6	18	TRBV15	.	CATSRSIADRAYNSPLHF	TGTGCCACCAGCAGATCCATAGCCGACCGGGCCTATAATTCACCCCTCCACTTT
.	TRBJ2-7	15	TRBV19	.	CASGKSGSGTYEQYF	TGTGCCAGTGGCAAATCGGGTTCAGGTACCTACGAGCAGTACTTC
.	TRBJ2-7	14	TRBV2	.	CASSAWPNSYEQYF	TGTGCCAGCAGTGCCTGGCCGAATTCCTACGAGCAGTACTTC
.	TRBJ2-3	13	TRBV12-3/TRBV12-4	once	CASSFWGPDTQYF	TGTGCCAGCAGTTTTTGGGGACCAGATACGCAGTATTTT
.	TRBJ1-1	13	TRBV3-1/TRBV3-2	.	CASSLRGNTEAFF	TGTGCCAGCAGCCTTCGGGGGAACACTGAAGCTTTCTTT
.	TRBJ1-5	14	TRBV30	.	CAWSVTGLNQPQHF	TGTGCCTGGAGTGTGACGGGATTAAATCAGCCCCAGCATTTT
.	TRBJ2-5	14	TRBV9	.	CASSVSLAQETQYF	TGTGCCAGCAGCGTTAGTCTAGCCCAAGAGACCCAGTACTTC
TRBD1	TRBJ1-3	15	TRBV6-5	.	CASSPRTGAGNTIYF	TGTGCCAGCAGTCCCCGTACAGGGGCTGGAAACACCATATATTTT
TRBD1	TRBJ1-1	15	TRBV27	once	CASSTRTGRNTEAFF	TGTGCCAGCAGTACCCGGACAGGGAGGAACACTGAAGCTTTCTTT
.	TRBJ2-2	14	TRBV18	.	CASGGQTNTGELFF	TGTGCCAGCGGGGGGCAGACGAACACCGGGGAGCTGTTTTTT
TRBD1	TRBJ1-4	15	TRBV30	few	CAWETGIGTNEKLFF	TGTGCCTGGGAGACAGGGATCGGCACTAATGAAAAACTGTTTTTT
.	TRBJ1-2	11	TRBV9	.	CASSGLGGYTF	TGTGCCAGCAGCGGTCTGGGCGGCTACACCTTC
.	TRBJ2-2	17	TRBV28	once	CASSLVWREQGPGELFF	TGTGCCAGCAGTTTAGTTTGGAGGGAACAGGGGCCCGGGGAGCTGTTTTTT
.	TRBJ2-7	14	TRBV6-5	.	CASTPGTDPYEQYF	TGTGCCAGCACCCCGGGAACAGACCCTTACGAGCAGTACTTC
TRBD1	TRBJ1-6	14	TRBV11-2	few	CASSLGQINSPLHF	TGTGCCAGCAGCCTGGGACAGATTAATTCACCCCTCCACTTT
.	TRBJ2-5	15	TRBV11-3	few	CASSLGGNSQETQYF	TGTGCCAGCAGCTTAGGGGGCAACAGCCAAGAGACCCAGTACTTC
.	TRBJ1-1	13	TRBV12-3/TRBV12-4	.	CASSLGVNTEAFF	TGTGCCAGCAGTTTAGGGGTGAACACTGAAGCTTTCTTT
.	TRBJ1-1	12	TRBV29-1	medium-sized	CSTKSGSTEAFF	TGCAGCACAAAGTCGGGGAGCACTGAAGCTTTCTTT
TRBD2	TRBJ2-5	15	TRBV15	.	CATRMTGGPGETQYF	TGTGCCACCAGAATGACGGGAGGGCCGGGAGAGACCCAGTACTTC
TRBD2	TRBJ2-1	14	TRBV9	.	CASSSGTSRHEQFF	TGTGCCAGCAGCTCAGGGACTAGCCGTCATGAGCAGTTCTTC
.	TRBJ2-6	17	TRBV19	once	CASSIDRWGAGANVLTF	TGTGCCAGTAGTATAGATCGGTGGGGGGCTGGGGCCAACGTCCTGACTTTC
.	TRBJ2-1	16	TRBV19	.	CASTTQTSRNHNEQFF	TGTGCCAGTACCACTCAGACTAGTCGAAATCACAATGAGCAGTTCTTC
.	TRBJ2-7	14	TRBV7-5	.	CARSERQGSYEQYF	TGTGCCAGAAGCGAGCGACAGGGTTCCTACGAGCAGTACTTC
.	TRBJ1-2	13	TRBV6-1	.	CASSENSRVGYTF	TGTGCCAGCAGTGAAAACTCTAGGGTGGGCTACACCTTC
.	TRBJ1-3	14	TRBV29-1	.	CSVVTGDPGNTIYF	TGCAGCGTTGTAACTGGGGACCCTGGAAACACCATATATTTT
TRBD1	TRBJ2-7	14	TRBV2	.	CASSAGGQGYEQYF	TGTGCCAGCAGTGCCGGGGGACAGGGCTACGAGCAGTACTTC
TRBD1	TRBJ1-5	15	TRBV6-6	.	CASSYPGTGNQPQHF	TGTGCCAGCAGTTACCCCGGGACAGGGAATCAGCCCCAGCATTTT
.	TRBJ1-5	12	TRBV28	.	CASSLSSQPQHF	TGTGCCAGCAGTTTATCCTCTCAGCCCCAGCATTTT
.	TRBJ1-1	11	TRBV30	.	CACKNTAEAFF	TGTGCCTGCAAAAACACCGCGGAAGCTTTCTTT
.	TRBJ1-2	16	TRBV4-1	.	CASSQDPGGANYGYTF	TGCGCCAGCAGCCAAGATCCCGGGGGGGCTAACTATGGCTACACCTTC
.	TRBJ2-2	17	TRBV4-3	.	CASSQDLGAPSTGELFF	TGCGCCAGCAGCCAAGATTTGGGGGCCCCGAGTACCGGGGAGCTGTTTTTT
.	TRBJ1-5	12	TRBV6-6	.	CASTGSNQPQHF	TGTGCCAGCACGGGTAGCAATCAGCCCCAGCATTTT
.	TRBJ2-2	15	TRBV2	.	CASSEMAQLTGELFF	TGTGCCAGCAGTGAAATGGCGCAGCTAACCGGGGAGCTGTTTTTT
.	TRBJ1-5	13	TRBV29-1	.	CSVGGGANQPQHF	TGCAGCGTTGGTGGGGGGGCGAATCAGCCCCAGCATTTT
.	TRBJ2-7	14	TRBV30	.	CACTGTFSSYEQYF	TGTGCCTGTACCGGGACCTTTAGCTCCTACGAGCAGTACTTC
TRBD2	TRBJ2-1	16	TRBV11-2	.	CASSSSSLTSGNEQFF	TGTGCCAGCAGCTCAAGCTCATTGACTAGCGGGAATGAGCAGTTCTTC
TRBD1	TRBJ1-5	14	TRBV28	.	CASRTGTGHQPQHF	TGTGCCAGCAGAACCGGGACAGGGCATCAGCCCCAGCATTTT
.	TRBJ2-1	14	TRBV30	.	CAWTGGGPNNEQFF	TGTGCCTGGACTGGCGGGGGCCCCAACAATGAGCAGTTCTTC
.	TRBJ1-2	14	TRBV6-5	.	CASSRLQAGSGYTF	TGTGCCAGCAGCCGGTTACAGGCGGGAAGCGGCTACACCTTC
.	TRBJ1-1	16	TRBV12-2	.	CASRLRVGFINTEAFF	TGTGCAAGTCGCTTAAGGGTCGGGTTTATTAACACTGAAGCTTTCTTT
.	TRBJ2-2	16	TRBV24-1	.	CATSDLGQEGTGELFF	TGTGCCACCAGTGATTTGGGACAGGAGGGCACCGGGGAGCTGTTTTTT
TRBD2	TRBJ2-4	19	TRBV28	once	CASSPKETSGYLSGYIQYF	TGTGCCAGCAGCCCTAAAGAGACTAGCGGGTATCTGTCGGGATACATTCAGTACTTC
TRBD1	TRBJ2-3	15	TRBV6-5	.	CASSRTGDSTDTQYF	TGTGCCAGCAGCCGAACAGGGGATAGCACAGATACGCAGTATTTT
.	TRBJ2-2	14	TRBV21-1	.	CASSKEGDTGELFF	TGTGCCAGCAGCAAAGAAGGCGACACCGGGGAGCTGTTTTTT
TRBD1	TRBJ1-6	14	TRBV28	.	CASRPGQLNSPLHF	TGTGCCAGCAGGCCGGGACAGCTTAATTCACCCCTCCACTTT
TRBD1	TRBJ1-2	13	TRBV6-2/TRBV6-3	.	CASSPGTGGGYTF	TGTGCCAGCAGTCCAGGGACAGGGGGTGGCTACACCTTC
TRBD1	TRBJ1-1	12	TRBV11-2	.	CASSSLTGDAFF	TGTGCCAGCAGCTCACTTACAGGGGATGCTTTCTTT
.	TRBJ2-3	17	TRBV7-9	.	CASSSPGSGFVADTQYF	TGTGCCAGCAGCTCTCCGGGTAGCGGCTTTGTGGCAGATACGCAGTATTTT
.	TRBJ2-4	15	TRBV6-1	.	CASSESWTSQNIQYF	TGTGCCAGCAGTGAATCCTGGACAAGTCAAAACATTCAGTACTTC
TRBD1	TRBJ1-3	15	TRBV18	.	CASSPDRASGNTIYF	TGTGCCAGCTCACCGGACAGGGCCTCTGGAAACACCATATATTTT
.	TRBJ1-5	13	TRBV5-1	.	CASSFNPGDPQHF	TGCGCCAGCAGCTTCAACCCGGGAGACCCCCAGCATTTT